The 21 T cell receptor beta chains below come from one sample, sequenced in a study of cytomegalovirus exposure and HLA in healthy donors. Some clones are missing from TCRdb's copy, which holds only in-frame ones; the method was immunoSEQ multiplex PCR. The profile covers 70,000 to 80,000 clones, with 94% appearing a single time and 3.2% taken by the ten largest. The specimen was PBMCs. All receptors come from a woman in her late teens or twenties in good health and CMV-seropositive.

The rearrangement uses TRBV4-1 and TRBJ2-2; the D is unclear. With 0 bases removed from V and 3 bases from J, the gap between germline ends came to 8 bases. Germline V gene lookup returns CDR1 MGHRA and CDR2 YSYEKL. The CDR3 is made up of 15 amino acids. The CDR3 DNA reads TGCGCCAGCAGCCAAGAATCGACATACACCGGGGAGCTGTTTTTT. Protein sequence: CASSQESTYTGELFF.

The chain is built from TRBV5-1 and TRBJ2-5, with D possibly matching TRBD1 (6 bases). The CDR3 is made up of 18 amino acids. Germline CDR1 is SGHRS and CDR2 is YFSETQ. V was trimmed by 0 bases and J by 5 bases, leaving 23 bases between them. CDR3 coding DNA: TGCGCCAGCAGCTTGGGCTTAACAGGGAAGGCGATGGGGGAGACCCAGTACTTC. It yields the protein CASSLGLTGKAMGETQYF.

The genes are TRBV6-5 and TRBJ2-5; D ambiguous. The CDR3 runs to 14 residues. V lost 0 bases and J 1 base, leaving 6 bases between the germline ends. CDR1 and CDR2 from the germline V gene are MNHEY and SVGAGI. The CDR3 loop is CASSYSISQETQYF. Here the CDR3 DNA reads TGTGCCAGCAGTTACTCGATTAGCCAAGAGACCCAGTACTTC.

In this sample, this clone turned up a few times. The chain carries TRBV4-2 and TRBJ2-7; 12 positions agree with TRBD2. Looked up from germline, CDR1 is LGHNA and CDR2 is YNFKEQ. The length of the CDR3 is 16 residues. V trimming: 0 bases; J trimming: 2 bases; junction bases outside the gene matches: 2. DNA of the CDR3: TGTGCCAGCAGCCAAGATCCTAGCGGGGGGGCCTACGAGCAGTACTTC. It encodes CASSQDPSGGAYEQYF.

The J gene is TRBJ1-5, the V gene TRBV2, with 8 bases lining up with TRBD1. Germline V gene data show CDR1 as SNHLY and CDR2 as FYNNEI. V was pared by 5 bases and J by 3 bases, with 6 bases of the junction left unmatched. This CDR3 spans 15 amino acids. The chain's CDR3 is CASSQHQGANQPQHF. The CDR3 nucleotides read TGTGCCAGCAGTCAACACCAGGGGGCCAATCAGCCCCAGCATTTT.

This chain links TRBV7-6 with TRBJ1-2; D is unclear. The CDR3 is 12 amino acids. Germline CDR1 is SGHVS and CDR2 is FNYEAQ. V was cut by 3 bases and J by 0 bases, with 2 bases left in between. CDR3 DNA: TGTGCCAGCAGCTTTACTAACTATGGCTACACCTTC. Translated, it gives CASSFTNYGYTF.

The chain couples TRBV6-6 to TRBJ1-1; tentatively, D is TRBD1 (6 bases). CDR3 length: 12 residues. The ends were cut back, 8 bases at V and 1 base at J, with 8 bases in the middle. Germline-derived CDR1 and CDR2 are MNHNY and SVGAGI (reference sequence). CDR3 coding DNA: TGTGCCAGCGGACAGCGGAACACTGAAGCTTTCTTT. Translation gives CASGQRNTEAFF.

V and J are TRBV7-9 and TRBJ1-2; TRBD1 matches at 7 bases. This CDR3 has 11 residues. Germline CDR1 and CDR2: SEHNR and FQNEAQ (reference sequence). V dropped 6 bases and J dropped 12; count of bases not matched to a gene: 7. The DNA for the CDR3 is TGTGCCAGCAGTTCAGACAGGGCCGACACCTTC. Amino acids: CASSSDRADTF.

This clone was seen only a few times. The J gene is TRBJ2-3, the V gene TRBV7-8, with D possibly matching TRBD2 (6 bases). The CDR3 covers 16 residues. The ends were cut back, 0 bases at V and 5 bases at J, with 15 bases in the middle. Germline assignment: CDR1 SGHVS and CDR2 FQNEAQ. CDR3 nucleotides: TGTGCCAGCAGCTTAGCAAGGGTAGCGGCGTTAGATACGCAGTATTTT. It encodes CASSLARVAALDTQYF.

CDR3 sequence reads: CASSASGGAADTQYF. Here the CDR3 DNA reads TGTGCCAGCAGCGCTAGCGGGGGGGCGGCGGATACGCAGTATTTT. The chain recombines TRBV5-4 with TRBJ2-3; TRBD2 aligns across 12 bases. Trimming cost V 4 bases and J 6 bases; bases outside gene matches: 6. Germline V gives CDR1 SGHNT, CDR2 YYREEE (reference sequence). The CDR3 loop spans 15 amino acids. Supplemented by reference TRBV5-4 and TRBJ2-3, the full variable domain reads ETGVTQSPTHLIKTRGQQVTLRCSSQSGHNTVSWYQQALGQGPQFIFQYYREEENGRGNFPPRFSGLQFPNYSSELNVNALELDDSALYLCASSASGGAADTQYFGPGTRLTVL.

The chain recombines TRBV18 with TRBJ2-1; 10 bases agree with TRBD1. Germline loops: CDR1 KGHSH, CDR2 LQKENI. The trim removed 8 bases at V and 8 bases at J, leaving 9 bases unmatched. The CDR3 extends over 14 amino acids. The CDR3 DNA sequence: TGTGCCAGCCCTAGACAGGGGGCGTGGGATGAGCAGTTCTTC. Protein sequence: CASPRQGAWDEQFF. The variable domain in full, with the rest retrieved from reference TRBV18 and TRBJ2-1, is NAGVMQNPRHLVRRRGQEARLRCSPMKGHSHVYWYRQLPEEGLKFMVYLQKENIIDESGMPKERFSAEFPKEGPSILRIQQVVRGDSAAYFCASPRQGAWDEQFFGPGTRLTVL.

This rearrangement joins TRBV29-1 to TRBJ2-1; TRBD1 aligns across 7 bases. Germline lookup yields CDR1 SQVTM and CDR2 ANQGSEA. CDR3 length: 13 amino acids. Unmatched junction bases numbered 2, after V lost 3 bases and J lost 3 bases. CDR3 residues: CSVEGQHYNEQFF. CDR3 DNA: TGCAGCGTTGAGGGACAGCACTACAATGAGCAGTTCTTC.

V is TRBV30 and J is TRBJ1-2, with D possibly TRBD1 on 6 matching bases. V was clipped by 4 bases and J by 2 bases, with 8 bases between them. The CDR3 has 12 residues. Per the germline V gene, CDR1 is GTSNPN and CDR2 is SVGIG (reference sequence). DNA for the CDR3: TGTGCCTGGAACCAGGGGAACTATGGCTACACCTTC. This codes for CAWNQGNYGYTF.

The chain recombines TRBV28 with TRBJ2-2, with 11 bases that match TRBD1. CDR3 length: 15 amino acids. The V gene's germline CDR1 is MDHEN and CDR2 SYDVKM. Trimming took 5 bases from V and 5 from J; bases not matched to a gene: 4. The CDR3 region is CASSRTGGATGELFF. CDR3 coding DNA: TGTGCCAGCAGTCGGACAGGGGGCGCGACCGGGGAGCTGTTTTTT.

The chain recombines TRBV2 with TRBJ1-2; D is uncertain. Trimming took 3 bases from V and 5 from J, leaving 10 bases between them. This CDR3 has 13 amino acids. Per germline, CDR1 SNHLY and CDR2 FYNNEI. The CDR3 nucleotides are TGTGCCAGCAGTGATAGGCGGGTTTATGGCTACACCTTC. This encodes CASSDRRVYGYTF.

V usage is TRBV4-2 and J usage is TRBJ2-6, with D unclear. Germline assignment: CDR1 LGHNA and CDR2 YNFKEQ. CDR3 length: 17 amino acids. The germline V and J ends were trimmed by 1 base and 0 bases, with 10 bases remaining between them. CDR3 DNA sequence: TGTGCCAGCAGCCAAGTAGTAACCCCCTCTGGGGCCAACGTCCTGACTTTC. Translated, it gives CASSQVVTPSGANVLTF.

The chain couples TRBV7-9 to TRBJ1-5; D not resolved. V lost 4 bases to trimming and J lost 0 bases, with 13 bases between them. CDR1 is SEHNR and CDR2 is FQNEAQ in the germline V gene (reference sequence). This CDR3 has 16 amino acids. This CDR3 reads CASSSRGPGSNQPQHF. CDR3 coding DNA: TGTGCCAGCAGCTCCAGAGGGCCGGGTAGCAATCAGCCCCAGCATTTT.

The chain combines TRBV6-6 with TRBJ1-1; no clear D gene. The CDR3 totals 14 residues. Germline V CDR1 and CDR2: MNHNY, SVGAGI (reference sequence). The germline V and J ends were trimmed by 0 bases and 4 bases, with 9 bases remaining between them. DNA of the CDR3: TGTGCCAGCAGTTACTCGGGCCAAAGCACTGAAGCTTTCTTT. It translates to CASSYSGQSTEAFF.

The J gene is TRBJ1-1, the V gene TRBV11-1; 8 bases line up with TRBD1. The germline gives CDR1 SGHAT, CDR2 FQDESV (reference sequence). The CDR3 runs to 14 residues. V dropped 5 bases and J dropped 1; count of bases not matched to a gene: 3. The CDR3 here is CASSRGQGNTEAFF. CDR3 coding DNA: TGTGCCAGCAGCCGTGGACAGGGGAACACTGAAGCTTTCTTT.

V gene TRBV6-1 combines with J gene TRBJ2-4; D is uncertain. The V end was cut by 2 bases, the J end by 1 base, with 24 bases between. Per the germline V gene, CDR1 is MNHNS and CDR2 is SASEGT. CDR3 size: 20 residues. The CDR3 DNA is TGTGCCAGCAGTGAAATTGTAGCAGTTAGTCGGGTTTTTGCCAAAAACATTCAGTACTTC. This sequence encodes CASSEIVAVSRVFAKNIQYF.

The rearrangement joins TRBV28 to TRBJ2-2; D is unclear. Trimming took 7 bases from V and 9 from J, leaving 18 bases between them. The V gene's germline CDR1 is MDHEN and CDR2 SYDVKM. The CDR3 is 14 amino acids. This chain's CDR3 is CASITPTPSRELFF. The DNA for the CDR3 is TGTGCCAGCATTACTCCGACACCGAGTAGGGAGCTGTTTTTT.